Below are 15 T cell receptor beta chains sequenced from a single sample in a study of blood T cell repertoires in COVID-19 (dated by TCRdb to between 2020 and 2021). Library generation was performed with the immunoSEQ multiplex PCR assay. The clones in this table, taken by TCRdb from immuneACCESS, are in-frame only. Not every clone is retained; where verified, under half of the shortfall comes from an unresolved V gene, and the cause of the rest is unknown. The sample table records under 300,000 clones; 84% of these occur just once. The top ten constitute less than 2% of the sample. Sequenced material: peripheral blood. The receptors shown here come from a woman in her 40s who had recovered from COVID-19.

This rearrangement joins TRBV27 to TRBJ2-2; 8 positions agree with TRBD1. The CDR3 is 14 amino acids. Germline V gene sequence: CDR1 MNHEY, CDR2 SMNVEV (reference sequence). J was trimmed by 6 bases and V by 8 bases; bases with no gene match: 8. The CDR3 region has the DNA TGTGCCAGCGGGGCAGGGGGCATCGCCGGGGAGCTGTTTTTT. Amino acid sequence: CASGAGGIAGELFF.

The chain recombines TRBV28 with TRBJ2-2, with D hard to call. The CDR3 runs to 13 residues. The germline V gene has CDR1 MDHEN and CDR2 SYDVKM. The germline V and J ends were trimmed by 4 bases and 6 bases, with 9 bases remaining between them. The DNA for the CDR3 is TGTGCCAGCAGTTATATAGATCCCGGGGAGCTGTTTTTT. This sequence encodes CASSYIDPGELFF.

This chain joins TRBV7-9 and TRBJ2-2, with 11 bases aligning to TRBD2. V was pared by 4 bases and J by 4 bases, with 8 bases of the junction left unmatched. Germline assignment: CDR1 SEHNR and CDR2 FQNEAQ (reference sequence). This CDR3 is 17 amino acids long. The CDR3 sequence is CASSSLLAGATTGELFF. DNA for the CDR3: TGTGCCAGCAGCTCCCTACTAGCGGGGGCGACCACCGGGGAGCTGTTTTTT.

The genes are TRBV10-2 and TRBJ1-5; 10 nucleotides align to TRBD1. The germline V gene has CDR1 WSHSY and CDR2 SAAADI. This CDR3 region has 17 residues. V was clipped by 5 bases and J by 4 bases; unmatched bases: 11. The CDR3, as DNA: TGCGCCAGCAGTATCAGTACGGGACAGGGGATTAATCAGCCCCAGCATTTT. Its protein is CASSISTGQGINQPQHF.

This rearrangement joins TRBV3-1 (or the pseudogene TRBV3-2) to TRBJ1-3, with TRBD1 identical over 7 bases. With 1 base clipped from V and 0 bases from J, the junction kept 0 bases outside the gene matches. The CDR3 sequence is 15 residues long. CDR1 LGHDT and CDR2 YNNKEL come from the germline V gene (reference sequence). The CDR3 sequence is CASSQGDSSGNTIYF. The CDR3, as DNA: TGTGCCAGCAGCCAAGGGGACAGCTCTGGAAACACCATATATTTT.

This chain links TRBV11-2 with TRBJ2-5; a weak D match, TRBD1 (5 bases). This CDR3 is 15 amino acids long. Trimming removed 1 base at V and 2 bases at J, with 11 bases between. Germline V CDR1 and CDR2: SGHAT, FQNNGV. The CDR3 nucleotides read TGTGCCAGCAGCTTAGGACAGCGAGTACAAGAGACCCAGTACTTC. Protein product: CASSLGQRVQETQYF.

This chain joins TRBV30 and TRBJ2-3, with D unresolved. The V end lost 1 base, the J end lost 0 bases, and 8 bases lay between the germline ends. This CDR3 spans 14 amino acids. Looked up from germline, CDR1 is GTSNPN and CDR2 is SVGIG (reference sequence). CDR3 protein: CAWSGSTSTDTQYF. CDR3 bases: TGTGCCTGGAGTGGGTCCACTAGCACAGATACGCAGTATTTT.

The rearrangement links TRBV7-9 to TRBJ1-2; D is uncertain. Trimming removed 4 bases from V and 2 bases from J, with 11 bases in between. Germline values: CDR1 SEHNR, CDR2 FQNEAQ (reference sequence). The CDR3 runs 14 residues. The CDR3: CASSSNGKNYGYTF. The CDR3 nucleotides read TGTGCCAGCAGCTCCAACGGGAAGAACTATGGCTACACCTTC.

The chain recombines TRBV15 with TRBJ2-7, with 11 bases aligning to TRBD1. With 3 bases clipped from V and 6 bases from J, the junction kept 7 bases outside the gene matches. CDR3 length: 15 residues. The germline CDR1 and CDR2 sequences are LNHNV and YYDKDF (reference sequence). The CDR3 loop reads CATSRGGQGAGEQYF. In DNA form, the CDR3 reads TGTGCCACCAGCAGGGGCGGACAGGGGGCGGGCGAGCAGTACTTC.

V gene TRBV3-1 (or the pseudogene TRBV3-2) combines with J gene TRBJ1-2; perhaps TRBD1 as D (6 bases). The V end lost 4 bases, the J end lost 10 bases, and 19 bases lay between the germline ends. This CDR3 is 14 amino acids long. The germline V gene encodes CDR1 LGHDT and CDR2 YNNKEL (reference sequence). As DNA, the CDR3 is TGTGCCAGCAGCCCCTCAGGGGAGTTGCGAACCTACACCTTC. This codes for CASSPSGELRTYTF.

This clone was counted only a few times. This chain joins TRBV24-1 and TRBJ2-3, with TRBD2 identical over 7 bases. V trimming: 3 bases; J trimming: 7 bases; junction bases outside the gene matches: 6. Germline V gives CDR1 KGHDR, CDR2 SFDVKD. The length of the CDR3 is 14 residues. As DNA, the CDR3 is TGTGCCACCAGTGATAGCGGGGCTTATTATACGCAGTATTTT. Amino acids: CATSDSGAYYTQYF.

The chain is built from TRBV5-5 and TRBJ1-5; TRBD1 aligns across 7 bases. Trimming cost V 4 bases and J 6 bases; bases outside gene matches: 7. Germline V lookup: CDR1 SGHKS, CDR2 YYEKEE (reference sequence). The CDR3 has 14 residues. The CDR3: CASSILGGGQPQHF. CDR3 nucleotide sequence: TGTGCCAGCAGCATCTTAGGGGGCGGTCAGCCCCAGCATTTT.

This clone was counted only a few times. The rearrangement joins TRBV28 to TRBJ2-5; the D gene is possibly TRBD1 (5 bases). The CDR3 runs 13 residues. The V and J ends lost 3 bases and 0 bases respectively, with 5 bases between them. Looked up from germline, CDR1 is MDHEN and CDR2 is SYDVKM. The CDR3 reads CASSLGHQETQYF. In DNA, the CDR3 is TGTGCCAGCAGTTTGGGGCACCAAGAGACCCAGTACTTC.

Here the CDR3 DNA reads TGTGCCAGTTCGGTTGGTTTTTATAGCAATCAGCCCCAGCATTTT. Amino acids: CASSVGFYSNQPQHF. The V gene is TRBV19, the J gene TRBJ1-5; D gene uncertain. The germline V gene encodes CDR1 LNHDA and CDR2 SQIVND (reference sequence). The CDR3 loop spans 15 amino acids. The V gene lost 8 bases and the J gene lost 0 bases, with 14 bases spanning the gap.

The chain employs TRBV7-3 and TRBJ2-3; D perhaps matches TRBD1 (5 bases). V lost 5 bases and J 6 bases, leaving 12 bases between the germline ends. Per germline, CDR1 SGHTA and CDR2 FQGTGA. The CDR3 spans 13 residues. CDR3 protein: CASSLGPYDTQYF. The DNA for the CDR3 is TGTGCCAGCAGCCTGGGGCCTTACGATACGCAGTATTTT.